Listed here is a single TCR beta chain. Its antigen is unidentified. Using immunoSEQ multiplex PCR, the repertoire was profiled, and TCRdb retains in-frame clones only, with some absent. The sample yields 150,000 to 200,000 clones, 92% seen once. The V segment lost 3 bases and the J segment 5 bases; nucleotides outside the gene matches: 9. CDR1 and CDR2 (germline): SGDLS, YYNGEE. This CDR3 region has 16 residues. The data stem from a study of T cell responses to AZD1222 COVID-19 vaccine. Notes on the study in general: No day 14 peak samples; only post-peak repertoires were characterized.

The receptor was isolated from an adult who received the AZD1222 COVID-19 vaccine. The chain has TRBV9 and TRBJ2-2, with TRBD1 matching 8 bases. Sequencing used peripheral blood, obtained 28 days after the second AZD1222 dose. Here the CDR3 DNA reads TGTGCCAGCAGCGAACGGTCGACAGGGGCGACCGGGGAGCTGTTTTTT. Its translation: CASSERSTGATGELFF.